The clone carrying this T cell receptor (beta chain) has only one observation. What it binds is unknown. TCRdb's copy holds only in-frame clones and misses some; the assay was immunoSEQ multiplex PCR. Here the sample spans 15,000 to 20,000 clones, about 86% being singletons. The unexposed donors gave CD4+ T cells in 2011-2018, prior to COVID-19. Isolation of CD4+ T cells took place after about 9 days in culture. Testing used SARS-CoV-2 S/N and four cold-coronavirus spikes on unexposed-donor CD4+ T cells, cells permitting. This sample stems from a study of CD4 T cells in relation to SARS-CoV-2 and coronaviruses. Overall study: The HLA restriction of the shared crossreactive spike epitopes was mapped.

Germline CDR1 and CDR2: DFQATT and SNEGSKA (reference sequence). V lost 6 bases and J lost 2, with 6 bases in between. The CDR3 loop spans 11 amino acids. The TCR was taken from a human donor in good health. Sequenced: CD4+ T cells from PBMCs, cultured in vitro. The chain carries TRBV20-1 and TRBJ2-3; tentative D call: TRBD1 (5 bases). CDR3 in DNA: TGCAGTGCAGGGGTCACAGATACGCAGTATTTT. It translates to CSAGVTDTQYF.